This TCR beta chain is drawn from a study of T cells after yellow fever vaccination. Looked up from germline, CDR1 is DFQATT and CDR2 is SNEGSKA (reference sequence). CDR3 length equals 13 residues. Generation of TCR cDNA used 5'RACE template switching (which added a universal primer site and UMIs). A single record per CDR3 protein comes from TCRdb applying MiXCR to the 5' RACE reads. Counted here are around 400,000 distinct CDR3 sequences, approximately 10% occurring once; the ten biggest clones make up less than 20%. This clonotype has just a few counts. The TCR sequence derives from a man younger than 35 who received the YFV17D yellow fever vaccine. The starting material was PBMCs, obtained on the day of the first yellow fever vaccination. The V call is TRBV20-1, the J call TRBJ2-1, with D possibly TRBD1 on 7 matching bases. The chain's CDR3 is CRAGGSSYNEQFF. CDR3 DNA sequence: TGCAGAGCAGGGGGGAGCTCCTACAATGAGCAGTTCTTC.